This is a list of T cell receptor beta chains from one sample in a study of vaccination effects on CD4 cells after COVID-19. What these receptors recognize is not known. Libraries were prepared by immunoSEQ multiplex PCR; TCRdb keeps only in-frame clonotypes and omits some of them. The sample lists some 39,000 clones, roughly 82% occurring once. The sample was CD4+ T cells from PBMCs cultured without peptide, taken before COVID-19 vaccination. The receptors were sampled from a human donor who received a COVID-19 vaccine. Both conserved end residues are part of each CDR3. A D gene is named only where the DNA matches it firmly. The size field is filled for only some rows; it gives once, few, many or a size class.

V	J	length	size	D	CDR3	DNA
TRBV30	TRBJ1-3	19	-	TRBD1	CAWSVVRGQGPFSGNTIYF	TGTGCCTGGAGTGTAGTACGTGGACAGGGACCATTCTCTGGAAACACCATATATTTT
TRBV18	TRBJ2-1	13	-	-	CASSPPINNEQFF	TGTGCCAGCTCACCACCGATAAACAATGAGCAGTTCTTC
TRBV29-1	TRBJ2-2	14	-	-	CSVARGPNTGELFF	TGCAGCGTTGCACGGGGGCCGAACACCGGGGAGCTGTTTTTT
TRBV2	TRBJ1-2	15	-	-	CASSEVGGPEYGYTF	TGTGCCAGCAGTGAAGTGGGAGGGCCGGAGTATGGCTACACCTTC
TRBV10-1	TRBJ1-1	15	-	-	CASSESMGGYAEAFF	TGCGCCAGCAGTGAGTCGATGGGAGGCTACGCTGAAGCTTTCTTT
TRBV27	TRBJ1-1	13	few	TRBD1	CASSSTGYTEAFF	TGTGCCAGCAGTTCGACAGGGTACACTGAAGCTTTCTTT
TRBV28	TRBJ2-3	14	-	TRBD1	CASSLHRGVDTQYF	TGTGCCAGCAGTTTACACAGGGGGGTAGATACGCAGTATTTT
TRBV5-1	TRBJ2-3	15	-	-	CASSLGPTGTDTQYF	TGCGCCAGCAGCTTGGGACCTACTGGGACAGATACGCAGTATTTT
TRBV24-1	TRBJ2-2	16	-	TRBD2	CATSDLAQGGSGELFF	TGTGCCACCAGTGATTTGGCCCAGGGAGGGAGCGGGGAGCTGTTTTTT
TRBV6-5	TRBJ1-5	14	once	TRBD1	CASTQQGSGQPQHF	TGTGCCAGCACTCAACAGGGGTCGGGTCAGCCCCAGCATTTT
TRBV28	TRBJ1-3	14	-	TRBD1	CATILQGAGNTIYF	TGTGCCACTATCCTCCAGGGGGCTGGAAACACCATATATTTT
TRBV19	TRBJ2-5	15	-	-	CASSIRADSRETQYF	TGTGCCAGTAGTATTAGGGCTGACAGTCGAGAGACCCAGTACTTC
TRBV5-1	TRBJ2-4	15	-	-	CASSPRPGLGNIQYF	TGCGCCAGCAGCCCTCGGCCAGGCCTGGGAAACATTCAGTACTTC
TRBV7-9	TRBJ1-1	16	-	TRBD1	CASSWTGGYRNTEAFF	TGTGCCAGCAGCTGGACAGGGGGCTATAGGAACACTGAAGCTTTCTTT
TRBV10-3	TRBJ1-2	14	once	TRBD1	CAITYTGTGPGYTF	TGTGCCATCACTTATACCGGGACAGGTCCCGGCTACACCTTC
TRBV11-2	TRBJ1-2	13	few	-	CASSFPQGYGYTF	TGTGCCAGCAGCTTCCCACAGGGCTACGGCTACACCTTC
TRBV28	TRBJ2-1	12	-	TRBD1	CASSHTDRAKLF	TGTGCCAGCAGTCACACGGACAGGGCTAAGCTCTTC
TRBV3-1/TRBV3-2	TRBJ2-5	14	-	TRBD2	CASGGLPPGETQYF	TGTGCCAGCGGGGGACTACCCCCGGGAGAGACCCAGTACTTC
TRBV5-6	TRBJ1-1	15	-	-	CASSLPSGGNTEAFF	TGTGCCAGCAGCTTACCATCCGGGGGGAACACTGAAGCTTTCTTT
TRBV6-1	TRBJ2-5	18	-	-	CASSEARRADFFQETQYF	TGTGCCAGCAGTGAAGCGAGGAGGGCAGATTTTTTCCAAGAGACCCAGTACTTC
TRBV13	TRBJ1-5	16	-	-	CASSLGVGSQNQPQHF	TGTGCCAGCAGCTTAGGCGTGGGGAGTCAGAATCAGCCCCAGCATTTT
TRBV9	TRBJ2-1	15	-	-	CASSVEPGGYNEQFF	TGTGCCAGCAGCGTAGAACCCGGGGGCTACAATGAGCAGTTCTTC
TRBV6-5	TRBJ1-1	12	-	-	CASSIGETEAFF	TGTGCCAGCAGTATCGGGGAGACTGAAGCTTTCTTT
TRBV3-1/TRBV3-2	TRBJ1-1	15	-	-	CASSQQGSMNTEAFF	TGTGCCAGCAGCCAACAGGGGTCCATGAACACTGAAGCTTTCTTT
TRBV9	TRBJ2-3	16	-	TRBD2	CASSPPAGGSPDTQYF	TGTGCCAGCAGCCCCCCGGCGGGGGGAAGTCCAGATACGCAGTATTTT
TRBV7-9	TRBJ2-5	12	large	-	CASSLVVETQYF	TGTGCCAGCAGCTTAGTAGTTGAGACCCAGTACTTC
TRBV7-9	TRBJ2-5	12	-	-	CASSLMDATQYF	TGTGCCAGCAGCTTAATGGATGCGACCCAGTACTTC
TRBV19	TRBJ2-2	14	-	-	CASRLGSNTGELFF	TGTGCCAGTAGACTGGGCTCGAACACCGGGGAGCTGTTTTTT
TRBV27	TRBJ2-5	12	-	-	CASSLTAGTQYF	TGTGCCAGCAGTTTAACCGCGGGAACCCAGTACTTC
TRBV2	TRBJ1-2	13	few	-	CASSVDQNYGYTF	TGTGCCAGCAGTGTAGACCAAAACTATGGCTACACCTTC
TRBV9	TRBJ2-2	15	-	-	CASSEKRGVSGELFF	TGTGCCAGCAGCGAGAAGAGGGGGGTCTCCGGGGAGCTGTTTTTT
TRBV6-5	TRBJ1-5	14	few	-	CASTWGRVNQPQHF	TGTGCCAGCACGTGGGGGAGGGTAAATCAGCCCCAGCATTTT
TRBV20-1	TRBJ2-5	10	-	-	CSARQETQYF	TGCAGTGCTAGACAAGAGACCCAGTACTTC
TRBV9	TRBJ2-3	16	-	-	CASSRRSGQRTDTQYF	TGTGCCAGCAGCCGTAGGTCAGGACAGCGCACAGATACGCAGTATTTT
TRBV5-6	TRBJ1-2	12	-	-	CASSLGGYGYTF	TGTGCCAGCAGTTTGGGGGGATATGGCTACACCTTC
TRBV6-1	TRBJ1-4	21	-	TRBD1	CASSEIPLRQGSRVSREKLFF	TGTGCCAGCAGTGAAATCCCCCTTAGACAGGGTTCCAGGGTCAGTAGGGAAAAACTGTTTTTT
TRBV2	TRBJ2-3	12	-	-	CASSVQGGTQYF	TGTGCCAGCAGTGTCCAGGGAGGTACGCAGTATTTT
TRBV3-1/TRBV3-2	TRBJ1-5	18	-	TRBD1	CASSQTGTGGWSSQPQHF	TGTGCCAGCAGCCAAACCGGGACAGGGGGCTGGAGTAGTCAGCCCCAGCATTTT
TRBV3-1/TRBV3-2	TRBJ1-4	12	-	-	CASSQGGEKLFF	TGTGCCAGCAGCCAAGGGGGGGAAAAACTGTTTTTT
TRBV2	TRBJ1-4	14	-	-	CASSWTVSNEKLFF	TGTGCCAGCAGTTGGACAGTCTCTAATGAAAAACTGTTTTTT
TRBV18	TRBJ1-1	15	-	-	CASSPRDVGGAEAFF	TGTGCCAGCTCACCGCGAGACGTTGGGGGCGCTGAAGCTTTCTTT
TRBV5-6	TRBJ1-5	17	-	TRBD1	CASSLGRQGVLNQPQHF	TGTGCCAGCAGCTTAGGTAGGCAGGGGGTTCTTAATCAGCCCCAGCATTTT
TRBV2	TRBJ2-3	14	few	-	CASRVLHSTDTQYF	TGTGCCAGCAGGGTATTACACTCCACAGATACGCAGTATTTT
TRBV18	TRBJ2-3	14	-	-	CASSPAWGADTQYF	TGTGCCAGCTCACCGGCTTGGGGGGCAGATACGCAGTATTTT
TRBV7-3	TRBJ1-3	17	-	-	CASSEPDKGEFGNTIYF	TGTGCCAGCAGCGAACCGGACAAAGGGGAGTTTGGAAACACCATATATTTT
TRBV19	TRBJ1-4	15	-	-	CASSIDRDPGEKLFF	TGTGCCAGTAGTATAGACCGAGACCCGGGTGAAAAACTGTTTTTT